The 16 T cell receptor beta chains listed next were all sequenced from one sample in a study of blood T cell repertoires in COVID-19. Produced via immunoSEQ multiplex PCR; TCRdb's table is partial and in-frame only. There are roughly 250,000 clones in the sample; roughly 80% occur only once, and over 10% lies in the top ten. Sequenced sample: peripheral blood. The receptors derive from a woman between 55 and 75 years old with active or convalescent COVID-19.

This clone was counted once. The rearrangement joins TRBV3-1 (or the pseudogene TRBV3-2) to TRBJ1-2; D perhaps matches TRBD1 (5 bases). This CDR3 has 12 amino acids. The V gene's germline CDR1 is LGHDT and CDR2 YNNKEL (reference sequence). V was clipped by 3 bases and J by 5 bases, with 7 bases between them. This CDR3 is CASSHRDYGYTF. In DNA form, the CDR3 reads TGTGCCAGCAGCCACAGGGATTATGGCTACACCTTC.

The chain employs TRBV23-1 and TRBJ2-5, with D maybe TRBD1 (5 bases). TRBV23-1 is classed as an ORF, of uncertain function. V lost 8 bases, J lost 5 bases, and 18 bases lay in between. CDR3 length: 14 residues. DNA of the CDR3: TGCGCCAGCCTAGACAGACGGCAGGGTGAGACCCAGTACTTC. Protein sequence: CASLDRRQGETQYF.

The chain employs TRBV2 and TRBJ2-1; TRBD1 might be the D (6 bases). The CDR3 spans 12 residues. Looked up from germline, CDR1 is SNHLY and CDR2 is FYNNEI. Between the trimmed V and J ends, which lost 6 bases and 7 bases, there was a span of 10 bases. CDR3 DNA: TGTGCCAGCAGAGAACAGGGAAATGAGCAGTTCTTC. Its translation is CASREQGNEQFF.

This clone has just a few counts. This chain joins TRBV7-3 and TRBJ1-1; no reliable D call. Between the trimmed V and J ends, which lost 3 bases and 1 base, there was a span of 6 bases. Germline V gene lookup returns CDR1 SGHTA and CDR2 FQGTGA. The CDR3 is 13 residues long. CDR3 amino acids: CASSLMANTEAFF. As DNA, the CDR3 is TGTGCCAGCAGCTTGATGGCGAACACTGAAGCTTTCTTT. Filled out from reference TRBV7-3 and TRBJ1-1, the complete variable domain reads GAGVSQTPSNKVTEKGKYVELRCDPISGHTALYWYRQSLGQGPEFLIYFQGTGAADDSGLPNDRFFAVRPEGSVSTLKIQRTERGDSAVYLCASSLMANTEAFFGQGTRLTVV.

This clone was detected only a few times. This specimen includes other DNA sequences encoding the same CDR3. The genes are TRBV7-2 and TRBJ1-5; TRBD1 aligns across 7 bases. The trim removed 1 base at V and 4 bases at J, leaving 4 bases unmatched. Germline V CDR1 and CDR2: SGHTA, FQGNSA. This CDR3 region has 15 residues. CDR3 nucleotides: TGTGCCAGCAGCTTAGACAGGGGCAGGAATCAGCCCCAGCATTTT. It translates to CASSLDRGRNQPQHF.

This clone was observed a few times. The chain recombines TRBV7-3 with TRBJ2-1, with D possibly being TRBD1 (6 bases). V lost 2 bases and J lost 5, with 13 bases in between. The CDR3 loop spans 15 amino acids. The germline V gene encodes CDR1 SGHTA and CDR2 FQGTGA. As DNA, the CDR3 is TGTGCCAGCAGCTTATCAAGACAGGTCAACAATGAGCAGTTCTTC. It encodes CASSLSRQVNNEQFF.

This clone occurred a few times. The chain recombines TRBV20-1 with TRBJ2-2, with D tentatively TRBD2 (7 bases). CDR3 length equals 16 residues. The germline V gene encodes CDR1 DFQATT and CDR2 SNEGSKA (reference sequence). Trimming pared 3 bases from V and 3 bases from J, leaving 17 bases between. The CDR3 DNA follows: TGCAGTGCTAGTATGGTGGGGGGGCTGGACACCGGGGAGCTGTTTTTT. Its protein is CSASMVGGLDTGELFF.

J is TRBJ1-1 and V is TRBV6-5; maybe TRBD1 (6 bases). Germline lookup yields CDR1 MNHEY and CDR2 SVGAGI. Trimming stripped 6 bases from V and 0 bases from J, with 11 bases between. The CDR3 spans 14 residues. The CDR3 DNA is TGTGCCAGCAGGTTCAGGGGCGTGAACACTGAAGCTTTCTTT. It codes for CASRFRGVNTEAFF.

The chain has TRBV5-5 and TRBJ1-4, with 9 bases fitting TRBD1. Germline-derived CDR1 and CDR2 are SGHKS and YYEKEE (reference sequence). CDR3 length equals 14 residues. Germline trimming cut 4 bases from V and 8 bases from J; bases unmatched to any gene: 6. As DNA, the CDR3 is TGTGCCAGCAGCGGGGACAGGGTAGGCGAAAAACTGTTTTTT. It encodes CASSGDRVGEKLFF.

The V gene is TRBV2, the J gene TRBJ2-5; 10 positions agree with TRBD1. The CDR3 length is 14 residues. Per the germline V gene, CDR1 is SNHLY and CDR2 is FYNNEI. V was pared by 6 bases and J by 5 bases, with 6 bases of the junction left unmatched. The CDR3, as DNA: TGTGCCAGCAGCGAGACAGGGGGCGTGGAGACCCAGTACTTC. Translating gives CASSETGGVETQYF.

J is TRBJ2-7 and V is TRBV9; TRBD2 aligns across 7 bases. The CDR3 totals 15 residues. Germline V gene sequence: CDR1 SGDLS, CDR2 YYNGEE. V was clipped by 1 base and J by 2 bases; unmatched bases: 6. CDR3 in DNA: TGTGCCAGCAGCGTACGCGGGGACTACCCCTACGAGCAGTACTTC. Translation: CASSVRGDYPYEQYF.

In this sample, this clone turned up a few times. The V and J genes are TRBV24-1 and TRBJ1-4; TRBD1 aligns across 7 bases. CDR1 KGHDR and CDR2 SFDVKD come from the germline V gene. V dropped 0 bases and J dropped 3; count of bases not matched to a gene: 6. This CDR3 has 17 residues. CDR3 bases: TGTGCCACCAGTGATTTGGACAGGGTCAAGGCTAATGAAAAACTGTTTTTT. Its translation: CATSDLDRVKANEKLFF.

J is TRBJ1-1 and V is TRBV11-2; 9 bases are shared with TRBD1. The V segment lost 1 base and the J segment 9 bases; nucleotides outside the gene matches: 6. This CDR3 has 14 residues. Germline V gene data show CDR1 as SGHAT and CDR2 as FQNNGV. The CDR3 loop is CASSLVEQGAKAFF. In DNA, the CDR3 is TGTGCCAGCAGCTTAGTAGAACAGGGGGCCAAAGCTTTCTTT.

The chain links TRBV4-1 to TRBJ1-5; 8 bases align to TRBD1. CDR3 size: 16 residues. CDR1 and CDR2 (germline): MGHRA, YSYEKL. V lost 0 bases to trimming and J lost 4 bases; unmatched junction nucleotides: 5. CDR3 nucleotide sequence: TGCGCCAGCAGCCAAGATCCAGGGGGCAAGAATCAGCCCCAGCATTTT. The encoded protein is CASSQDPGGKNQPQHF.

The table lists this clone with a few counts. The chain carries TRBV2 and TRBJ1-1; TRBD1 is a possible D gene (6 bases). CDR3 length: 14 residues. V shed 7 bases and J shed 8 bases, with 20 bases lying between them. Germline V gene lookup returns CDR1 SNHLY and CDR2 FYNNEI. The CDR3 bases are TGTGCCAGCACCCTGGGAGGGGGATCATGGGAAGCTTTCTTT. This encodes CASTLGGGSWEAFF. The full variable domain, its missing parts supplied by reference TRBV2 and TRBJ1-1, is EPEVTQTPSHQVTQMGQEVILRCVPISNHLYFYWYRQILGQKVEFLVSFYNNEISEKSEIFDDQFSVERPDGSNFTLKIRSTKLEDSAMYFCASTLGGGSWEAFFGQGTRLTVV.

The V gene is TRBV9, the J gene TRBJ2-6; 9 bases map to TRBD2. After removal of 7 bases from V and 0 bases from J, the junction contained 17 bases not matched to a gene. Looked up from germline, CDR1 is SGDLS and CDR2 is YYNGEE. CDR3 size: 20 residues. The CDR3 nucleotides read TGTGCCAGCGCTCGAGAGGGCGGGGGGGCCCCCTTCTCTGGGGCCAACGTCCTGACTTTC. As protein: CASAREGGGAPFSGANVLTF.